This T cell receptor beta chain originates from a study of shared clonotypes between healthy human individuals (dated by TCRdb to the early 2020s). Study-wide context: The cohort included a few men and a couple of women between 18 and 49 years of age. For each donor, three plates each were used for CD4 naive and CD4 memory, two plates were used for CD8 naive, and one plate was used for CD8 memory. To estimate repertoire size and how much clonotype sharing occurs between individuals, the study deeply sequenced the blood TCR repertoires of five or six healthy adults. Different laboratories and diverse techniques were used to prepare libraries and sequence TCR repertoires, to increase sequencing depth and limit assay-specific biases. Leukapheresis yielded between about 0.94 and 10 billion PBMCs per donor. The investigation overall reported the following: Incomplete sequencing was indicated by rarefaction of sorted-subset datasets, despite the large sequencing depth. Sharing across a handful of donors was observed for around 5% of naive CD4, 3.5% of naive CD8, around 2.5% of memory CD4, and 0.4% of memory CD8 clonotypes. Naive subsets generally had larger estimated clonotype richness than memory subsets did. Because the study included a small number of donors, the genetic and exposure-history diversity represented was limited. Only blood was sampled, and tissue TCR repertoires likely differ from those in blood. Pairwise subsampling indicated that sequencing depth was expected to affect the degree of clonotype sharing among donors. Higher generation probabilities were observed for clonotypes shared by all four sorted-subset donors than for non-shared clonotypes.

Deletion took 3 bases off V and 3 bases off J, with a span of 12 bases between the germline ends. The CDR3 runs 14 amino acids, cysteine and phenylalanine included. Just the 42-base CDR3 DNA is kept, in frame starting at base 1. CDR1 and CDR2 (SNHLY, FYNNEI) derive from the germline V gene. At least ten counts were recorded for this clone. The clone's antigen remains unknown. Within one base of it there is no much larger clone, and no base qualities were kept. Using the deep immunoSEQ assay, multiplex PCR amplified TCR CDR3 regions from genomic DNA. Extracted genomic DNA from each cell subset was spread evenly across all wells of several immunoSEQ 96-well plates, with each plate serving as a replicate. For sorted subsets, around 200 ng genomic DNA, equal to 30,000 or so T cell genomes, was loaded into each replicate PCR. The purified libraries were quantified using a Qubit 3.0 fluorometer, sized with a Bioanalyzer 2100, and then quantified again using the KAPA Library Quantification kit. Every immunoSEQ 96-well plate was sequenced on a dedicated single-read 150-cycle Illumina NextSeq 550 flow cell. Regarding the original processing steps: Because the immunoSEQ output included only junctional sequences and no quality scores, the filtering could not be the same as the filtering used for full-length reads. Sequences were annotated with PyIR, a Python wrapper for IgBLAST v1.9, using IMGT germline references to assign V/J genes and CDR3. Reads were removed for weak V/J assignments (E-value above 1e-6), missing CDR3, stop codons, out-of-frame junctions, or ambiguous translated residues. V3J clonotypes were defined by identical inferred V gene, J gene, and CDR3 amino acid sequence. Percentage overlap between repertoires was computed as shared unique clonotypes divided by the size of the smaller repertoire. Three approaches were used to assess repertoire richness: RTK rarefaction, the Chao1 estimator, and Recon v2.1 estimates of unobserved clonotypes. Generation probabilities for all TCRbeta clonotypes obtained by the gDNA method from a few donors were computed using OLGA. TCRdb carries this immuneACCESS record with in-frame sequences only. Its versions omit some clonotypes, under half of them owing to an unresolved V gene in the studies checked, with the rest unexplained. That table furnishes V, J and clone size, whereas the DNA furnished D and trimming. This sample holds 100,000 or so clones; roughly 70% were observed only once. The top ten clones comprise about a quarter of the sample.

The donors were healthy, HIV-negative adults with no recently reported acute infections or vaccinations. Every donor was a Caucasian adult living in Nashville, Tennessee, USA. CD8 memory samples consisted of magnetically selected CD45RO+ cells combined with CCR7-negative CD45RA+ effector memory (TemRA) cells. Blood was collected by leukapheresis, and PBMCs were isolated by Ficoll-Histopaque density gradient centrifugation and then cryopreserved in liquid nitrogen vapor phase. Analytical flow cytometry was used to check the purity and quantity of each magnetically sorted T cell population. From each sorted fraction, genomic DNA was isolated and quantified by UV absorbance on a Nanodrop 2000c.

The clonotype originates from a woman aged 25-40 years in good health. The sample comprised memory CD8+ T cells sorted from blood. The sample's cell subset or site label, in plain terms: CD45RO+ cells pooled with CCR7-negative TemRA cells. The chain uses TRBV2 and TRBJ2-7; TRBD1 might be the D gene, on 5 matching bases. The nucleotide sequence reads TGTGCCAGCAGTGATCGAGACAGTGTCTACGAGCAGTACTTC. Translation gives CASSDRDSVYEQYF.